These T cell receptor beta chains were read from a single sample in a study of beta chain features in type 1 diabetes. Using immunoSEQ multiplex PCR, the repertoire was profiled, and TCRdb retains in-frame clones only, with some absent. The sample has some 350,000 clones; about 13% are singletons. The sample consisted of naive CD4+ T cells from blood. These TCRs come from a woman between 18 and 29 years old with type 1 diabetes. The CDR3 runs from the conserved cysteine through the conserved F or W.

length | J | V | CDR3
15 | TRBJ2-4 | TRBV11-2 | CASSLVGTGVNIQYF
15 | TRBJ2-1 | TRBV30 | CAWSGTSGNYNEQFF
11 | TRBJ2-5 | TRBV5-8 | CASSPRETQYF
15 | TRBJ2-1 | TRBV25-1 | CASSETSGLYNEQFF
14 | TRBJ2-3 | TRBV15 | CATSPRVSTDTQYF
14 | TRBJ2-7 | TRBV27 | CASSLAVSSYEQYF
16 | TRBJ2-1 | TRBV4-3 | CASSHGTSDSYNEQFF
13 | TRBJ2-1 | TRBV30 | CAWSVRLADEQFF
16 | TRBJ2-1 | TRBV19 | CASSPRTSASYNEQFF
15 | TRBJ2-5 | TRBV6-6 | CASTRTGGAGETQYF
15 | TRBJ2-1 | TRBV7-6 | CASSLVWGTGDEQFF
15 | TRBJ1-2 | TRBV4-2 | CASSPGQGISYGYTF
15 | TRBJ1-4 | TRBV9 | CASSVEPGRNEKLFF
13 | TRBJ1-5 | TRBV28 | CASSALGGQPQHF
15 | TRBJ2-1 | TRBV28 | CASSPASGGSNEQFF
14 | TRBJ2-3 | TRBV7-2 | CASSMGGQLNTQYF
16 | TRBJ2-2 | TRBV7-2 | CASSFAAGWNTGELFF
16 | TRBJ1-1 | TRBV18 | CASSWTQEGSNTEAFF
16 | TRBJ1-1 | TRBV7-6 | CASSYSRIRSGGQAFF
14 | TRBJ1-5 | TRBV30 | CACRTGEGGQPQHF
12 | TRBJ1-2 | TRBV19 | CASDHRGDGYTF
14 | TRBJ1-1 | TRBV6-5 | CASSWSRGETEAFF
14 | TRBJ1-1 | TRBV7-9 | CASSSRQGDTEAFF
12 | TRBJ1-5 | TRBV11-2 | CASSLWGQPQHF
14 | TRBJ2-1 | TRBV5-6 | CASSWQGDYNEQFF
14 | TRBJ2-3 | TRBV7-6 | CASSLASDIGTQYF
17 | TRBJ2-1 | TRBV25-1 | CASSELQGEGLAHEQFF
15 | TRBJ2-2 | TRBV2 | CASSEEAGNTGELFF
15 | TRBJ2-7 | TRBV7-2 | CASSLLGGSSYEQYF
14 | TRBJ1-1 | TRBV7-9 | CASSLAGLNTEAFF
13 | TRBJ2-1 | TRBV10-2 | CASKRQIHNEQFF
14 | TRBJ1-4 | TRBV6-5 | CASSPQGAGEKLFF
15 | TRBJ2-1 | TRBV18 | CASSPAQTRPGEQFF
12 | TRBJ1-2 | TRBV9 | CASSPSGGGYTF
14 | TRBJ2-2 | TRBV7-2 | CASSLGGYTGELFF
15 | TRBJ1-5 | TRBV21-1 | CASSIGTGGNQPQHF
15 | TRBJ1-2 | TRBV27 | CASSLYSRQGGGYTF
16 | TRBJ2-5 | TRBV27 | CASSLIRGPLQETQYF
13 | TRBJ2-7 | TRBV5-1 | CASSLGQGSEQYF
14 | TRBJ1-4 | TRBV25-1 | CASSEGTVDEKLFF
17 | TRBJ2-5 | TRBV14 | CASSQPPGLAGWETQYF
12 | TRBJ2-1 | TRBV6-1 | CASTAGSNEQFF
15 | TRBJ2-1 | TRBV6-1 | CASSGGTGNYNEQFF
14 | TRBJ1-5 | TRBV30 | CAWSVEGNGLPQHF
13 | TRBJ1-1 | TRBV11-2 | CASSLGVGSEAFF
13 | TRBJ2-1 | TRBV5-1 | CASSPTRTNEQFF
14 | TRBJ2-1 | TRBV7-2 | CASSFSGTYNEQFF
12 | TRBJ2-4 | TRBV19 | CAIGVAKNIQYF
14 | TRBJ2-5 | TRBV18 | CASSPDGIQETQYF
14 | TRBJ2-2 | TRBV5-1 | CASSFQGRVGELFF
12 | TRBJ2-7 | TRBV30 | CASRRDTYEQYF
12 | TRBJ2-2 | TRBV19 | CASSMSAGELFF
15 | TRBJ2-1 | TRBV19 | CASSIGTSGSNEQFF
15 | TRBJ2-1 | TRBV7-2 | CASAQPLAGVREQFF
15 | TRBJ2-2 | TRBV5-4 | CASSPWTSLPGELFF
15 | TRBJ2-2 | TRBV7-8 | CASSLSPSGAGELFF
15 | TRBJ2-4 | TRBV28 | CASSFRLAGGNIQYF
15 | TRBJ2-3 | TRBV28 | CASSLGAGVPDTQYF
15 | TRBJ2-2 | TRBV5-1 | CASSLTAGYTGELFF